This TCR beta chain was profiled in a study of beta chain features in type 1 diabetes. This clone was recorded many times. The sample contains more than one DNA sequence encoding this CDR3. The CDR3 is 12 residues long. With 0 bases removed from V and 3 bases from J, the gap between germline ends came to 1 base. Germline CDR1 SGHDT, CDR2 YYEEEE. Expressed TCRB transcripts got sequenced, as all isolated RNA was reverse transcribed. Profiling relied on immunoSEQ multiplex PCR, and the TCRdb table lists in-frame clones only, not all of them. Of about 290,000 clones listed, 8% are singletons. The source material was central memory CD4+ T cells from blood. V and J are TRBV5-6 and TRBJ1-5; the D is unclear. This sequence was found in a woman younger than 30 in good health. The CDR3 coding sequence is TGTGCCAGCAGCTTGGACAATCAGCCCCAGCATTTT. It encodes CASSLDNQPQHF.